These 30 T cell receptor beta chains were sequenced from one sample in a study of blood T cell repertoires in COVID-19. The repertoire was sequenced with immunoSEQ multiplex PCR; TCRdb's copy has only in-frame clones and lacks some. The sample holds some 240,000 clones, around 80% seen once. Sequencing input: peripheral blood. These receptors were taken from a woman aged 40 to 50 who had recovered from COVID-19.

The gene calls are TRBV20-1 and TRBJ1-5; D is perhaps TRBD1 (5 bases). The germline V gene has CDR1 DFQATT and CDR2 SNEGSKA (reference sequence). The CDR3 length is 14 residues. Trimming took off 3 bases at V and 2 bases at J, with 11 bases between the two ends. CDR3 nucleotide sequence: TGCAGTGCTAGTCAGGGTGGCGGCAATCAGCCCCAGCATTTT. Translation: CSASQGGGNQPQHF.

Here the CDR3 DNA reads TGTGCCAGCAGCTTAGCGGGGAGAATCTACGAGCAGTACTTC. This translates into CASSLAGRIYEQYF. The chain links TRBV11-2 to TRBJ2-7; D possibly corresponds to TRBD2 (5 bases). This CDR3 has 14 residues. Deletions cut 1 base from V and 3 bases from J, with 10 bases between. The germline V gene has CDR1 SGHAT and CDR2 FQNNGV.

The genes are TRBV6-5 and TRBJ1-4, with a weak D call TRBD1 (6 bases). The V end lost 6 bases, the J end lost 7 bases, and 15 bases lay between the germline ends. The CDR3 totals 14 residues. Germline CDR1 is MNHEY and CDR2 is SVGAGI. For the CDR3, the DNA is TGTGCCAGCAGCCAAGGGGGAATGAGTGAAAAACTGTTTTTT. Translation gives CASSQGGMSEKLFF.

The V and J genes are TRBV18 and TRBJ1-1; D unclear. The CDR3 totals 17 residues. Germline V gives CDR1 KGHSH, CDR2 LQKENI. With 1 base removed from V and 0 bases from J, the gap between germline ends came to 15 bases. CDR3: CASSPLSEIAMNTEAFF. In nucleotides, the CDR3 is TGTGCCAGCTCACCACTATCAGAAATCGCCATGAACACTGAAGCTTTCTTT.

Here the CDR3 DNA reads TGTGCCAGCAGCCCCAGGGCAGCCTCCTCCTACGAGCAGTACTTC. Translating it yields CASSPRAASSYEQYF. The rearrangement uses TRBV6-5 and TRBJ2-7; a weak D match, TRBD1 (5 bases). The germline V and J ends were trimmed by 6 bases and 0 bases, with 15 bases remaining between them. Germline V gives CDR1 MNHEY, CDR2 SVGAGI. The CDR3 consists of 15 residues.

The rearrangement uses TRBV6-2 or TRBV6-3 and TRBJ2-5; tentative D call: TRBD2 (5 bases). Germline values: CDR1 MNHEY, CDR2 SVGEGT. The CDR3 is 15 residues long. Trimming left V 5 bases short and J 5 bases short, with 18 bases between. CDR3 region: CASSRTRNGGETQYF. The DNA of the CDR3 is TGTGCCAGCAGTCGTACTAGAAATGGCGGGGAGACCCAGTACTTC.

V and J are TRBV18 and TRBJ1-1; D not certain. Looked up from germline, CDR1 is KGHSH and CDR2 is LQKENI. The V and J ends lost 7 bases and 8 bases respectively, with 11 bases between them. The CDR3 runs to 11 residues. CDR3 sequence reads: CASLSGEEAFF. The CDR3 DNA follows: TGTGCCAGCTTATCCGGGGAGGAAGCTTTCTTT.

The chain combines TRBV19 with TRBJ1-2; no clear D gene. The germline CDR1 and CDR2 sequences are LNHDA and SQIVND (reference sequence). With 6 bases removed from V and 0 bases from J, the gap between germline ends came to 14 bases. The CDR3 sequence is 15 residues long. The CDR3 sequence is CASSVSGSSNYGYTF. In DNA form, the CDR3 reads TGTGCCAGTAGCGTAAGCGGGTCTTCTAACTATGGCTACACCTTC.

This clone appeared once. The rearrangement joins TRBV9 to TRBJ2-7; 7 bases match TRBD2. The trim removed 4 bases at V and 3 bases at J, leaving 10 bases unmatched. Germline V gives CDR1 SGDLS, CDR2 YYNGEE. CDR3 length: 15 amino acids. Here the CDR3 reads CASSRMGGPDYEQYF. In DNA, the CDR3 is TGTGCCAGCAGCCGGATGGGAGGGCCCGACTACGAGCAGTACTTC.

This clone was found once. J is TRBJ2-5 and V is TRBV19, with no clear D. This CDR3 contains 11 residues. Trimming removed 4 bases from V and 4 bases from J, with 4 bases in between. Germline CDR1 LNHDA, CDR2 SQIVND (reference sequence). CDR3 bases: TGTGCCAGTAGTACTCGAGAGACCCAGTACTTC. Amino acid sequence: CASSTRETQYF.

The gene calls are TRBV24-1 and TRBJ2-3, with 8 bases that match TRBD2. The trim removed 4 bases at V and 5 bases at J, leaving 10 bases unmatched. This CDR3 is built from 16 residues. Germline lookup yields CDR1 KGHDR and CDR2 SFDVKD. The CDR3 DNA is TGTGCCACCAGTGACCCTACCGAGCGGGGGCTAGATACGCAGTATTTT. Protein sequence: CATSDPTERGLDTQYF.

The genes are TRBV3-1 (or the pseudogene TRBV3-2) and TRBJ1-2, with TRBD1 as a possible D gene (5 bases). V was clipped by 0 bases and J by 3 bases, with 14 bases between them. The length of the CDR3 is 16 residues. From germline, CDR1 is LGHDT and CDR2 YNNKEL (reference sequence). The CDR3 spells CASSQDKGKVDYGYTF. The CDR3 DNA is TGTGCCAGCAGCCAAGATAAGGGGAAAGTGGACTATGGCTACACCTTC.

The chain couples TRBV7-8 to TRBJ1-6; 7 positions agree with TRBD1. V lost 5 bases and J lost 5; bases outside the gene matches: 6. CDR3 length equals 15 residues. Germline V lookup: CDR1 SGHVS, CDR2 FQNEAQ. The CDR3 DNA follows: TGTGCCAGCAGCCAGGGGACAGCTAATAATTCACCCCTCCACTTT. Its protein product is CASSQGTANNSPLHF.

This chain uses TRBV11-2 with TRBJ2-7, with 8 positions matching TRBD1. This CDR3 comprises 15 residues. Germline-derived CDR1 and CDR2 are SGHAT and FQNNGV. V shed 4 bases and J 5 bases; nucleotides not matched to a gene: 10. The CDR3 DNA is TGTGCCAGCAGCTCCCAGACAGGGGCGAGGAACGAGCAGTACTTC. It yields the protein CASSSQTGARNEQYF.

The J gene is TRBJ2-5, the V gene TRBV7-2, with 9 bases fitting TRBD2. V was pared by 4 bases and J by 5 bases, with 8 bases of the junction left unmatched. This CDR3 is built from 15 residues. The germline V gene encodes CDR1 SGHTA and CDR2 FQGNSA. The CDR3 region has the DNA TGTGCCAGCAGCTCGAGCGGGGGGAATTCGGAGACCCAGTACTTC. Translated: CASSSSGGNSETQYF.

In this sample, this clone turned up once. This chain connects TRBV7-8 to TRBJ1-1; unclear D gene. From germline, CDR1 is SGHVS and CDR2 FQNEAQ. Trimming removed 3 bases at V and 5 bases at J, with 10 bases between. The CDR3 is 13 amino acids. CDR3 bases: TGTGCCAGCAGCTTGGCGGGTTATACTGAAGCTTTCTTT. As protein: CASSLAGYTEAFF.

The V gene is TRBV2, the J gene TRBJ1-4; possibly TRBD1 for D (5 bases). The CDR3 consists of 14 residues. With 7 bases removed from V and 5 bases from J, the gap between germline ends came to 14 bases. Germline CDR1 and CDR2: SNHLY and FYNNEI. The CDR3 region has the DNA TGTGCCAGCAAAATGACAGCCTCAAATGAAAAACTGTTTTTT. It specifies CASKMTASNEKLFF.

This chain connects TRBV18 to TRBJ1-2, with D perhaps matching TRBD1 (5 bases). With 3 bases removed from V and 2 bases from J, the gap between germline ends came to 13 bases. The V gene's germline CDR1 is KGHSH and CDR2 LQKENI. CDR3 size: 15 residues. Written as DNA, the CDR3 is TGTGCCAGCTCACCGAGCGGAGGGGAGAACTATGGCTACACCTTC. This sequence encodes CASSPSGGENYGYTF.

The chain links TRBV5-6 to TRBJ2-3; 8 positions agree with TRBD2. This CDR3 has 15 amino acids. The ends lost 4 bases at V and 7 bases at J; junction bases unmatched: 11. Per germline, CDR1 SGHDT and CDR2 YYEEEE. The CDR3 DNA follows: TGTGCCAGCAGCCCGGCGAGCGGGGGTTTAAATACGCAGTATTTT. It specifies CASSPASGGLNTQYF. Full variable domain (outside the CDR3, taken from reference TRBV5-6 and TRBJ2-3): DAGVTQSPTHLIKTRGQQVTLRCSPKSGHDTVSWYQQALGQGPQFIFQYYEEEERQRGNFPDRFSGHQFPNYSSELNVNALLLGDSALYLCASSPASGGLNTQYFGPGTRLTVL.

The V and J genes are TRBV11-3 and TRBJ2-3; 9 bases are a match to TRBD1. Germline lookup yields CDR1 SGHNT and CDR2 YENEEA. The CDR3 sequence is 17 residues long. The V gene end was trimmed by 4 bases and the J gene end by 0 bases; junction bases not matched to a gene: 8. CDR3 nucleotides: TGTGCCAGCAGCTCCGGGACAGGGCTTGGTAGCACAGATACGCAGTATTTT. The encoded protein is CASSSGTGLGSTDTQYF.

The chain employs TRBV11-2 and TRBJ1-1; D remains ambiguous. The CDR3 contains 14 residues. Deletions cut 5 bases from V and 5 bases from J, with 15 bases between. CDR1 and CDR2 (germline): SGHAT, FQNNGV. As DNA, the CDR3 is TGTGCCAGCAGCCCTCACCGCGGGCGAACTGAAGCTTTCTTT. Translating gives CASSPHRGRTEAFF.

The CDR3 DNA reads TGTGCCTGGAGCCTAAACGGTGGAGATGGCTACACCTTC. Protein: CAWSLNGGDGYTF. The chain links TRBV30 to TRBJ1-2; no clear D gene. V lost 3 bases and J lost 6, with 14 bases in between. The CDR3 extends over 13 amino acids. The germline CDR1 and CDR2 sequences are GTSNPN and SVGIG (reference sequence).

V is TRBV19 and J is TRBJ2-5; weak D call: TRBD2 (5 bases). CDR1 is LNHDA and CDR2 is SQIVND in the germline V gene (reference sequence). Trimming took 4 bases from V and 0 from J, leaving 12 bases between them. CDR3 length equals 15 residues. Written as DNA, the CDR3 is TGTGCCAGTAGTACCGGGATTTCGTACCAAGAGACCCAGTACTTC. It is translated as CASSTGISYQETQYF.

The chain links TRBV18 to TRBJ2-1; TRBD2 might be the D (7 bases). CDR1 KGHSH and CDR2 LQKENI come from the germline V gene. Deletions cut 5 bases from V and 6 bases from J, with 17 bases between. This CDR3 comprises 15 residues. DNA of the CDR3: TGTGCCAGCTCATCCCTTGCGGGGGCCCGCAATGAGCAGTTCTTC. Its protein is CASSSLAGARNEQFF.

V usage is TRBV7-2 and J usage is TRBJ2-5, with 7 positions matching TRBD1. Germline V gene lookup returns CDR1 SGHTA and CDR2 FQGNSA. The V and J ends lost 5 bases and 3 bases, in that order; junction bases with no gene match: 9. This CDR3 is 15 amino acids long. CDR3 DNA: TGTGCCAGCAGCAAGCCGGGACAGTTGAAAGAGACCCAGTACTTC. Protein: CASSKPGQLKETQYF.

The chain recombines TRBV11-3 with TRBJ2-7; tentative D call: TRBD1 (5 bases). Looked up from germline, CDR1 is SGHNT and CDR2 is YENEEA. The CDR3 has 13 amino acids. V was pared by 5 bases and J by 0 bases, with 8 bases between. The CDR3 nucleotides are TGTGCCAGCAGCGACAGATTCTCCTACGAGCAGTACTTC. This translates into CASSDRFSYEQYF.

The chain employs TRBV19 and TRBJ1-5; possible D gene TRBD1, 5 bases. Germline V CDR1 and CDR2: LNHDA, SQIVND (reference sequence). The CDR3 sequence is 13 residues long. Trimming shortened V by 8 bases and J by 1 base, and 9 bases separated the two germline ends. In DNA, the CDR3 is TGTGCCAGTGCGGGGGGAAGCAATCAGCCCCAGCATTTT. Protein product: CASAGGSNQPQHF.

The chain uses TRBV5-5 and TRBJ2-3; TRBD2 is a possible D gene (5 bases). The V and J ends lost 0 bases and 2 bases respectively, with 7 bases between them. This CDR3 spans 14 amino acids. CDR1 and CDR2 (germline): SGHKS, YYEKEE (reference sequence). CDR3 sequence: CASSLGADTDTQYF. Written as DNA, the CDR3 is TGTGCCAGCAGCTTGGGAGCGGACACAGATACGCAGTATTTT.

The chain links TRBV18 to TRBJ1-1, with 8 bases that match TRBD1. This CDR3 is built from 14 residues. Germline CDR1 is KGHSH and CDR2 is LQKENI. V lost 2 bases to trimming and J lost 1 base; unmatched junction nucleotides: 0. CDR3 residues: CASSPDRGNTEAFF. The CDR3 DNA sequence: TGTGCCAGCTCACCAGACAGGGGGAACACTGAAGCTTTCTTT.

This clone has a single count. V gene TRBV5-1 combines with J gene TRBJ2-4, with a tentative D call TRBD1 (6 bases). The CDR3 loop spans 13 amino acids. V shed 0 bases and J shed 9 bases, with 10 bases lying between them. CDR1 is SGHRS and CDR2 is YFSETQ in the germline V gene. DNA for the CDR3: TGCGCCAGCAGCTTGGCAGGGGTCAGCATTCAGTACTTC. Its translation: CASSLAGVSIQYF.